These 4 T cell receptor beta chains were all obtained from the same sample, sequenced in a study of post-analysis software for immune sequencing data. cDNA libraries for TCR beta contained unique molecular identifiers. MiXCR, applied by TCRdb to the PCR reads, yields one record per CDR3 protein. The sample yields about 620,000 distinct CDR3 sequences, around 47% seen once. The study's findings and limits: The study found TRBV5-6, TRBV5-1 and TRBV20-1 among five or six TRBV segments more frequent in patients than controls.

These receptors are not linked to any known antigen. The sequencing input was blood. The receptor source for this set is a girl between 10 and 17 years old with multiple sclerosis.

V is TRBV29-1 and J is TRBJ1-1, with a tentative D call TRBD1 (5 bases). Germline CDR1 reads SQVTM; CDR2 reads ANQGSEA. This CDR3 comprises 11 residues. V dropped 4 bases and J dropped 5 bases, with 8 bases sitting between them. The CDR3 protein is CSVGRVTEAFF. The CDR3 nucleotides are TGCAGCGTTGGCAGGGTAACTGAAGCTTTCTTT.

The chain couples TRBV5-1 to TRBJ1-6, with 8 bases that match TRBD1. The V and J ends lost 5 bases and 0 bases, in that order; junction bases with no gene match: 4. The CDR3 consists of 16 residues. Per the germline V gene, CDR1 is SGHRS and CDR2 is YFSETQ. The CDR3 DNA reads as TGCGCCAGCAGAGGGGACAGGAGCTCCTATAATTCACCCCTCCACTTT. This translates into CASRGDRSSYNSPLHF.

This chain connects TRBV7-2 to TRBJ1-4, with a weak D call TRBD1 (5 bases). V shed 2 bases and J shed 6 bases, with 10 bases lying between them. The CDR3 totals 14 residues. In germline, CDR1 is SGHTA, CDR2 FQGNSA. The CDR3 DNA reads TGTGCCAGCAGCTTATTCAGGGACGATGAAAAACTGTTTTTT. This encodes CASSLFRDDEKLFF.

This chain uses TRBV11-2 with TRBJ2-1, with D hard to call. CDR3 length equals 15 residues. Germline V gives CDR1 SGHAT, CDR2 FQNNGV. The V end was cut by 1 base, the J end by 1 base, with 8 bases between. In DNA, the CDR3 is TGTGCCAGCAGCTTAGGAATGAGTTCCTACAATGAGCAGTTCTTC. Its protein product is CASSLGMSSYNEQFF.